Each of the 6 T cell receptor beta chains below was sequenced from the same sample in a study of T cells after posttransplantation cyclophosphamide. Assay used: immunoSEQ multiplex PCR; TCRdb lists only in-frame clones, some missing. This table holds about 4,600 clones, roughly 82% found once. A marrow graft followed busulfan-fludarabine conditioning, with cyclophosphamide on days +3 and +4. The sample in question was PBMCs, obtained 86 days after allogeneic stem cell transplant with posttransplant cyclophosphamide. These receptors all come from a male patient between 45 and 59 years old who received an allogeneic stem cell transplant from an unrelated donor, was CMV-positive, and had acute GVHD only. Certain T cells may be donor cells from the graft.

CDR3 protein: CASSGAGGLYEQYF. CDR3 nucleotides: TGTGCCAGCAGTGGAGCGGGGGGGCTGTACGAGCAGTACTTC. The rearrangement joins TRBV6-1 to TRBJ2-7, with 10 bases lining up with TRBD2. The germline V gene encodes CDR1 MNHNS and CDR2 SASEGT. The CDR3 contains 14 residues. V shed 4 bases and J 4 bases; nucleotides not matched to a gene: 4.

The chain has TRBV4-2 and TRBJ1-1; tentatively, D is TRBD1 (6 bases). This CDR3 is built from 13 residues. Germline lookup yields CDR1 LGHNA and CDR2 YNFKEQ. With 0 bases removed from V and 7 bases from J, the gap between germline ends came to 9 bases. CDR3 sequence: CASSQDRGSEAFF. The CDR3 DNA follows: TGTGCCAGCAGCCAAGATAGGGGGAGTGAAGCTTTCTTT.

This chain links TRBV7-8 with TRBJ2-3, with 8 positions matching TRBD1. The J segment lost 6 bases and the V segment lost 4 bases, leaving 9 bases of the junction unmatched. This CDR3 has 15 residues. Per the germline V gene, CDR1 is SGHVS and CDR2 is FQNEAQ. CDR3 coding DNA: TGTGCCAGCAGCTCCTCCCAGGGGGCGCTTGATACGCAGTATTTT. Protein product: CASSSSQGALDTQYF.

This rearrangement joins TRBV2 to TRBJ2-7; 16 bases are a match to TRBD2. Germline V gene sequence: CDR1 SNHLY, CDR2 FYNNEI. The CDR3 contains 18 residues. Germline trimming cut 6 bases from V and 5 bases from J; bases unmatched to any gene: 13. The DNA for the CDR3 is TGTGCCAGCAGCGCTCCGGGACTAGCGGGGGGGACAGGCAACGAGCAGTACTTC. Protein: CASSAPGLAGGTGNEQYF.

DNA of the CDR3: TGCGCCAGCAGCTTGGGTGACAGGGACCAAGAGACCCAGTACTTC. Translated: CASSLGDRDQETQYF. The chain recombines TRBV5-1 with TRBJ2-5; 7 bases match TRBD1. The germline V gene encodes CDR1 SGHRS and CDR2 YFSETQ. CDR3 length: 15 amino acids. Trimming took 0 bases from V and 0 from J; bases not matched to a gene: 2. The whole variable domain, remainder taken from reference TRBV5-1 and TRBJ2-5, is KAGVTQTPRYLIKTRGQQVTLSCSPISGHRSVSWYQQTPGQGLQFLFEYFSETQRNKGNFPGRFSGRQFSNSRSEMNVSTLELGDSALYLCASSLGDRDQETQYFGPGTRLLVL.

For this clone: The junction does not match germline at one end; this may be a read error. CDR3 residues: CASTLAGTSFNEQFF. As DNA, the CDR3 is TGTGCCAGCACCTTAGCCGGGACTAGCTTTAATGAGCAGTTCTTC. The V call is TRBV11-2, the J call TRBJ2-1; 9 bases agree with TRBD2. The CDR3 runs to 15 residues. CDR1 is SGHAT, CDR2 FQNNGV, per germline.